This TCR beta chain was sequenced in a study of vaccination and CD4 T cells after COVID-19. Study at large: Participants got two doses of BNT162b2 or mRNA-1273 vaccine.

A few counts support this clonotype. The target antigen is unknown. Germline V CDR1 and CDR2: MDHEN, SYDVKM. The CDR3 totals 16 residues. Losses at the gene ends were 4 bases for V and 10 bases for J; bases not matched to a gene: 11. The sample's treatment: roughly 11-day PBMC culture with coronavirus spike peptide pools or control peptides (ViraFEST assay). Oncomine TCR Beta short-read sequencing was applied to DNA from cultured CD4+ T cells. Cultured CD4+ T cells were the source of extracted genomic DNA. TCRdb used MiXCR to reprocess the PCR reads, holding one entry per CDR3 protein. Seen here are roughly 24,000 distinct CDR3 sequences, about 39% observed once, and the top ten hold about 11%.

Sequenced input: CD4+ T cells from blood, cultured in vitro. The sequence came from a human donor who had recovered from COVID-19. V gene TRBV28 combines with J gene TRBJ1-6, with 9 bases lining up with TRBD1. The CDR3 reads CASSSPPGTGRSPLHF. The CDR3 DNA sequence: TGTGCCAGCAGTTCCCCCCCCGGGACAGGGAGATCACCCCTCCACTTT.